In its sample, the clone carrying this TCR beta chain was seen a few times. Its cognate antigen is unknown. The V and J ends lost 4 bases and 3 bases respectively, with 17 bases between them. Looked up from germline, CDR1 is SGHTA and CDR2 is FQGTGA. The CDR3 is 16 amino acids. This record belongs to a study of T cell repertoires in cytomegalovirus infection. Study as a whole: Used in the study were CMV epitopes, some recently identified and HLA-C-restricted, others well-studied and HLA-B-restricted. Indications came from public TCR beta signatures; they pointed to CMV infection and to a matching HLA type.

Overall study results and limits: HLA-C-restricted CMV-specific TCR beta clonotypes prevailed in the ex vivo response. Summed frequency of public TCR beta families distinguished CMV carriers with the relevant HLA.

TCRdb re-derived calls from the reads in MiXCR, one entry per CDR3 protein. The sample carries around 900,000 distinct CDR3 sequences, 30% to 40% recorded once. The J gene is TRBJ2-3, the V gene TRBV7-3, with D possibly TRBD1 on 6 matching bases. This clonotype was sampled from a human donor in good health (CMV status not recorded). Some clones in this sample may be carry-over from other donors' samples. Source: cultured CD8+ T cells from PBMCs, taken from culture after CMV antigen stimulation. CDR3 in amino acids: CASSSTGRLGTDTQYF. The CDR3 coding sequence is TGTGCCAGCAGCTCGACAGGAAGGTTAGGTACAGATACGCAGTATTTT.